What follows is one TCR beta chain and its context. J was trimmed by 4 bases and V by 2 bases; bases with no gene match: 3. The germline V gene has CDR1 MNHEY and CDR2 SVGAGI. The CDR3 spans 15 residues. 13 Jbeta primers and 60 Vbeta primers were used for the PCR. Produced via immunoSEQ multiplex PCR; TCRdb's table is partial and in-frame only. The sample contains roughly 200,000 clones, around 90% of which appear only once. This entry comes from a study of cytomegalovirus exposure and HLA in healthy donors. This TCR was recovered from a boy younger than 10 in good health and CMV-seronegative. This chain links TRBV6-5 with TRBJ2-1, with TRBD2 matching 9 bases. Source material: PBMCs. CDR3 coding DNA: TGTGCCAGCAGTTACGGACTAGCGTCGTACAATGAGCAGTTCTTC. Protein sequence: CASSYGLASYNEQFF.